Below, one TCR beta chain is given with its context. As processed by the authors: Amplifying reference gene primers gave estimates of nucleated cell counts. TCRdb keeps only in-frame clones here, not all; method: immunoSEQ multiplex PCR. The V and J calls and clone size come from that table; D and trimming were worked out from the DNA. The table lists around 110,000 clones, approximately 84% of them singletons. This entry comes from a study of blood T cell repertoires in COVID-19. Study-wide background: The United States, Italy and Spain were the sources of the acute and convalescent COVID-19 samples. T cells, B-cell-depleted T cells, or PBMCs provided the cDNA or gDNA that served as material.

V lost 1 base and J 4 bases, leaving 5 bases between the germline ends. Germline V gene data show CDR1 as LGHNA and CDR2 as YSLEER. CDR3 length: 13 residues. The chain links TRBV4-3 to TRBJ1-3; D call uncertain. The TCR originated in a man in his forties or fifties with acute or convalescent COVID-19. Sequenced material: peripheral blood. In DNA form, the CDR3 reads TGCGCCAGCAGCCAAGGTACAGGAAACACCATATATTTT. Its translation is CASSQGTGNTIYF.